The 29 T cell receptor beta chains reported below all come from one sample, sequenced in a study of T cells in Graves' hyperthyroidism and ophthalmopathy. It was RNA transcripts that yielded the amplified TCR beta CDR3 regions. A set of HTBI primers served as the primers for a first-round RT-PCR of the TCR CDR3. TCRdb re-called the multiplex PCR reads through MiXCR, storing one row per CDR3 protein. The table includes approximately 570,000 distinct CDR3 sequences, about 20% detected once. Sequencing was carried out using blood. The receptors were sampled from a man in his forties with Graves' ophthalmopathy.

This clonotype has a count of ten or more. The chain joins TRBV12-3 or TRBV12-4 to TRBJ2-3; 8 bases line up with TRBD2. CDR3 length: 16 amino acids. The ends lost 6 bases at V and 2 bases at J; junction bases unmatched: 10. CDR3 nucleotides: TGTGCCAGCAGCTTTAGGACGGGAGGGCCCACAGATACGCAGTATTTT. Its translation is CASSFRTGGPTDTQYF.

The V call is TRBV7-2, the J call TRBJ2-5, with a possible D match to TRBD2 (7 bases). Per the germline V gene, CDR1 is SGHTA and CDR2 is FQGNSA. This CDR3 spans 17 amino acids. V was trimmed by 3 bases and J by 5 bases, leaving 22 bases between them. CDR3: CASSLRGPLYRPETQYF. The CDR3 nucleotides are TGTGCCAGCAGCTTGCGGGGGCCCCTTTATCGTCCGGAGACCCAGTACTTC.

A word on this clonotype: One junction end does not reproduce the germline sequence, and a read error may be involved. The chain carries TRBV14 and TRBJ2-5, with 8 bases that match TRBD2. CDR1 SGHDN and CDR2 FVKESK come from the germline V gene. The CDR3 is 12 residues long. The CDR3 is CANSGRKETQYF. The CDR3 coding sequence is TGTGCCAACAGCGGGAGAAAGGAGACCCAGTACTTC.

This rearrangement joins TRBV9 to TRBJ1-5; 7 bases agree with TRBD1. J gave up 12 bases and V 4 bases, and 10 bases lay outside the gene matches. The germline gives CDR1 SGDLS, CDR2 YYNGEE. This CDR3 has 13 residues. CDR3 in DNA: TGTGCCAGCAGCTACGGGACAGATGGCAGCCAGCATTTT. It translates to CASSYGTDGSQHF. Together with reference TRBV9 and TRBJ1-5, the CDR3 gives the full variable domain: DSGVTQTPKHLITATGQRVTLRCSPRSGDLSVYWYQQSLDQGLQFLIQYYNGEERAKGNILERFSAQQFPDLHSELNLSSLELGDSALYFCASSYGTDGSQHFGDGTRLSIL.

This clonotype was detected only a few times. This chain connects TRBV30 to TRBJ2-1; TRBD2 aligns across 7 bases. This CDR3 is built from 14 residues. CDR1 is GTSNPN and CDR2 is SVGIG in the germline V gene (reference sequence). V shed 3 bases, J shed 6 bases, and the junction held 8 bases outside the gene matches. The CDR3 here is CAWRPTSLRNEQFF. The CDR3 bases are TGTGCCTGGAGGCCGACTAGCCTACGCAATGAGCAGTTCTTC.

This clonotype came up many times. CDR3 in amino acids: CASRKGLAGSGQFF. CDR3 coding DNA: TGTGCCAGCAGAAAGGGTCTAGCGGGATCGGGGCAGTTCTTC. The chain has TRBV6-2 or TRBV6-3 and TRBJ2-1, with 9 bases fitting TRBD2. The CDR3 loop spans 14 amino acids. The trim removed 6 bases at V and 12 bases at J, leaving 12 bases unmatched. Germline V gene sequence: CDR1 MNHEY, CDR2 SVGEGT.

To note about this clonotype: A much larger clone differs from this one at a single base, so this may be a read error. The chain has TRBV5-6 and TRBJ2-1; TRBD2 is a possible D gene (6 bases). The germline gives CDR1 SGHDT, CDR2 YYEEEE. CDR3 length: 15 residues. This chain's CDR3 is CAWISGVSSYDEQFF. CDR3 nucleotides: TGTGCCTGGATTAGCGGAGTAAGCTCCTACGATGAGCAGTTCTTC.

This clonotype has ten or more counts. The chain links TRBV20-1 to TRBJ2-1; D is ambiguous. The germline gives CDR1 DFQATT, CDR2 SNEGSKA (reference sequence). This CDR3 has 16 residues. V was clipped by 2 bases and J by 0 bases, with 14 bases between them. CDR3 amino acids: CSARPPGPSSYNEQFF. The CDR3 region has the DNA TGCAGTGCTAGACCGCCTGGTCCTAGCTCCTACAATGAGCAGTTCTTC.

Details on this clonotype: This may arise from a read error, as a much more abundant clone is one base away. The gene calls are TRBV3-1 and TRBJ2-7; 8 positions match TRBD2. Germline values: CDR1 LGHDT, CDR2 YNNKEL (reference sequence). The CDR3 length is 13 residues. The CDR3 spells CASGQDRGGEQYF. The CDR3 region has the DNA TGTGCCAGCGGCCAAGATCGGGGGGGCGAGCAGTACTTC.

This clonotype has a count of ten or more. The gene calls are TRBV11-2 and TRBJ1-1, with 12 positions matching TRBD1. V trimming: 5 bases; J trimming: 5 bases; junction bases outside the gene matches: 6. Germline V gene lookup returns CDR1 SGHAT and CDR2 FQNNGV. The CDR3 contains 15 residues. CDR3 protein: CASSTGQGARTEAFF. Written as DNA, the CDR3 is TGTGCCAGCAGCACGGGACAGGGGGCGCGGACTGAAGCTTTCTTT.

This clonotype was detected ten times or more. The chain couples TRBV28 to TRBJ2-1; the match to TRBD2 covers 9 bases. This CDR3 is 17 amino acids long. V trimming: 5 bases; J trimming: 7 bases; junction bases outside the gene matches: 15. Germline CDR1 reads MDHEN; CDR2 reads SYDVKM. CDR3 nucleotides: TGTGCCAGCAGTCCCCCGCTACCGGGACTAGCTCTAAATGAGCAGTTCTTC. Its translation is CASSPPLPGLALNEQFF.

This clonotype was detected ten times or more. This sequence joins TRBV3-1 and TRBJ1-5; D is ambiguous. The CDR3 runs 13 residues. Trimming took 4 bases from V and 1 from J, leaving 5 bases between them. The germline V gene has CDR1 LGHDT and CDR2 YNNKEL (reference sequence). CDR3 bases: TGTGCCAGCAGCCCACAAAGCAATCAGCCCCAGCATTTT. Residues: CASSPQSNQPQHF.

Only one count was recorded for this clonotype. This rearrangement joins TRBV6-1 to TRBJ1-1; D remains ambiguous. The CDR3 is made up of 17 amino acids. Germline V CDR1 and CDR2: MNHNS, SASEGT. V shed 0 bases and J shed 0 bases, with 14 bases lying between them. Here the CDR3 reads CASSEALTRVMNTEAFF. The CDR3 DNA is TGTGCCAGCAGTGAAGCCCTAACTCGGGTAATGAACACTGAAGCTTTCTTT.

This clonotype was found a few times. The DNA for the CDR3 is TGTGCCAGCAGTTTAGCGCTTTTGGGAAACACCATATATTTT. Its translation: CASSLALLGNTIYF. The genes are TRBV12-3 or TRBV12-4 and TRBJ1-3; D gene unclear. The CDR3 loop spans 14 amino acids. Trimming removed 0 bases from V and 4 bases from J, with 7 bases in between.

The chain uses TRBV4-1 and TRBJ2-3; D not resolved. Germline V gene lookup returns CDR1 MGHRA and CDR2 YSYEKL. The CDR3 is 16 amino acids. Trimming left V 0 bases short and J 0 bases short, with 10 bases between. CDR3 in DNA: TGCGCCAGCAGCCAAGATCCGGATACTAGCACAGATACGCAGTATTTT. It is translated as CASSQDPDTSTDTQYF.

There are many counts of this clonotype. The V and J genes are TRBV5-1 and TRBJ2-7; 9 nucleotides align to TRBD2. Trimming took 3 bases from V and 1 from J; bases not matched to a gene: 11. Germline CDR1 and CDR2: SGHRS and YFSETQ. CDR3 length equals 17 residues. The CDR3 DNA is TGCGCCAGCAGCTCTGGGATAGCGGGGGTCCTGTCCTACGAGCAGTACTTC. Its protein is CASSSGIAGVLSYEQYF.

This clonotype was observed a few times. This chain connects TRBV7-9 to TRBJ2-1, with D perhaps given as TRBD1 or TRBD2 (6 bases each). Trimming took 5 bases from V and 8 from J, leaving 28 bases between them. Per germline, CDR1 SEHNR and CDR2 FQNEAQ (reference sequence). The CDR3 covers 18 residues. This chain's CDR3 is CASSPKWLRGGLSYEQFF. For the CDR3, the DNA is TGTGCCAGCAGCCCTAAGTGGCTACGTGGGGGGCTGTCGTATGAGCAGTTCTTC.

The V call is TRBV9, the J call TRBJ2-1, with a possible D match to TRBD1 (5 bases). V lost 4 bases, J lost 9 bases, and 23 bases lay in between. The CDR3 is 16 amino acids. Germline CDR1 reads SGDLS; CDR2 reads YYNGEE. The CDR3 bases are TGTGCCAGCAGCACCCGACTTGACAGCTCCACAGGTGAGCAGTTCTTC. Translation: CASSTRLDSSTGEQFF.

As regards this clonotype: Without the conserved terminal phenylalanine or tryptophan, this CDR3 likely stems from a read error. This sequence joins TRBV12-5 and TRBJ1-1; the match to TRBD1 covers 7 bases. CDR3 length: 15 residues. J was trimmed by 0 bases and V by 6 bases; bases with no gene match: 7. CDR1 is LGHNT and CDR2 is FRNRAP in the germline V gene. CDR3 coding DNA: TGTGCTAGTGGCCCAGGGGGAGGGATGAACACTGAAGCTTTCCTT. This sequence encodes CASGPGGGMNTEAFL.

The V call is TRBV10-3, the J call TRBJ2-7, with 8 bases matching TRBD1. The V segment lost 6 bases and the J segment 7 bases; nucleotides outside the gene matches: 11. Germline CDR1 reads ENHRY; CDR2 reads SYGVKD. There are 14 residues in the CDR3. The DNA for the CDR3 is TGTGCCATCAGCGGACAGGGTTCCTTCGGGGAGCAGTACTTC. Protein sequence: CAISGQGSFGEQYF.

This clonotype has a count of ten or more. The CDR3 DNA reads TGTGCCACCCCTGGGGGGACAGGGGGCAGGAATGAGCAGTTCTTC. Residues: CATPGGTGGRNEQFF. The chain couples TRBV12-5 to TRBJ2-1; 12 nucleotides align to TRBD1. CDR1 is LGHNT and CDR2 is FRNRAP in the germline V gene. The CDR3 is made up of 15 amino acids.

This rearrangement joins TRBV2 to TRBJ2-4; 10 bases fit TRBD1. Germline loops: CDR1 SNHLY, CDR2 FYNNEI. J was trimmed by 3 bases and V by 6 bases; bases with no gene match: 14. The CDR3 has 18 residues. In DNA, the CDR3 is TGTGCCAGCAGGCTGACAGGGGGCTTCTCACCCGACAAAAACATTCAGTACTTC. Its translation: CASRLTGGFSPDKNIQYF.

CDR3: CASSQPQRDTEAFF. CDR3 DNA sequence: TGCGCCAGCAGCCAACCCCAGCGCGACACTGAAGCTTTCTTT. V is TRBV4-3 and J is TRBJ1-1; no firm D call. Between the trimmed V and J ends, which lost 2 bases and 3 bases, there was a span of 10 bases. This CDR3 is 14 amino acids long. In germline, CDR1 is LGHNA, CDR2 YSLEER.

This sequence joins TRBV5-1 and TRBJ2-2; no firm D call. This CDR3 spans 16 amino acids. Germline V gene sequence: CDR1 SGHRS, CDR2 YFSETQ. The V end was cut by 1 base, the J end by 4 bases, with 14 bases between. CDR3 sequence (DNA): TGCGCCAGCAGCTTGTTACGGACCGCGAGCACCGGGGAGCTGTTTTTT. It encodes CASSLLRTASTGELFF.

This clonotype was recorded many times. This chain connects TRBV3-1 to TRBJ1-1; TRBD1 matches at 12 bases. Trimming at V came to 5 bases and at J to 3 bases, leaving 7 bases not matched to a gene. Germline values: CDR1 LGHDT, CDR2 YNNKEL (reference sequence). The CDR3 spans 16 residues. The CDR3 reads CASSYGTGGVDTEAFF. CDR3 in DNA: TGTGCCAGCAGCTACGGGACAGGGGGCGTAGACACTGAAGCTTTCTTT.

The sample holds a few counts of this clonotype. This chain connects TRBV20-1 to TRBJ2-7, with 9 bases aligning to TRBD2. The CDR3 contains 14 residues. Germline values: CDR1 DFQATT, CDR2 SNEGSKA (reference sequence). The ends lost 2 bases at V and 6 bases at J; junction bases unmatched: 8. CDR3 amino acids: CSARKVRAGGEQYF. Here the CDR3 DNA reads TGCAGTGCTAGAAAGGTGCGAGCGGGGGGCGAGCAGTACTTC.

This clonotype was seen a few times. DNA for the CDR3: TGTGCCAGCAGCCATATGGGACTAGCGGAGTACAATGAGCAGTTCTTC. It translates to CASSHMGLAEYNEQFF. V is TRBV6-1 and J is TRBJ2-1; the match to TRBD2 covers 11 bases. With 6 bases clipped from V and 4 bases from J, the junction kept 8 bases outside the gene matches. In germline, CDR1 is MNHNS, CDR2 SASEGT. The CDR3 has 16 residues.

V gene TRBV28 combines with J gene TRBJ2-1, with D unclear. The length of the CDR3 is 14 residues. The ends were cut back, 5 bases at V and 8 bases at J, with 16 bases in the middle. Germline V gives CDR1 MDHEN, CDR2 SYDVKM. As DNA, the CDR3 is TGTGCCAGCAGTCTCGGACGAGGCCCGTATGAGCAGTTCTTC. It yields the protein CASSLGRGPYEQFF.

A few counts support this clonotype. CDR3 bases: TGTGCCAGCAGCCCCTCGGAGGGGGACCCACGCCTGCAGTTCTTC. Its translation is CASSPSEGDPRLQFF. V usage is TRBV4-2 and J usage is TRBJ2-1; D possibly matches TRBD1 or TRBD2 (6 bases each). The V end was cut by 4 bases, the J end by 12 bases, with 22 bases between. In germline, CDR1 is LGHNA, CDR2 YNFKEQ. This CDR3 spans 15 amino acids.